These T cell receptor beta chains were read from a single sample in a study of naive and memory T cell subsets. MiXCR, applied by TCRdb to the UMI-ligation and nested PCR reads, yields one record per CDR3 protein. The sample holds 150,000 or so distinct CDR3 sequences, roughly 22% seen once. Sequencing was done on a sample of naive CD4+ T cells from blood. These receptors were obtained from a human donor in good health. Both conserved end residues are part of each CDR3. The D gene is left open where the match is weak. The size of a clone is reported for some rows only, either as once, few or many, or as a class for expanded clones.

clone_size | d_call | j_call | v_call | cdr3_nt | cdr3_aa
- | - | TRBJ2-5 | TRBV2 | TGTGCCAGCAGTGGCCCAGGAGCCCAAGAGACCCAGTACTTC | CASSGPGAQETQYF
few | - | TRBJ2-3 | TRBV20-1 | TGCAGTGCTAGAGAACCGACAGGCGCGAGCACAGATACGCAGTATTTT | CSAREPTGASTDTQYF
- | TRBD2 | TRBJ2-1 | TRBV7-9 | TGTGCCAGCAGGTTTAGCGGGACCGCAAGCTACAATGAGCAGTTCTTC | CASRFSGTASYNEQFF
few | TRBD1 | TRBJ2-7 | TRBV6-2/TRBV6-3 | TGTGCCAGCAGTTGGTACGGACAGGGCTACGAGCAGTACTTC | CASSWYGQGYEQYF
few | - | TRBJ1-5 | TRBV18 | TGTGCCAGCTCACCGTCGGGACAGCCCCAGCATTTT | CASSPSGQPQHF
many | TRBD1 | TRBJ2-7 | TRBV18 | TGTGCCAGCCCCCCCGGGACAGGGGTCGAGCAGTACTTC | CASPPGTGVEQYF
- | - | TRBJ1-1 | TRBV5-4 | TGTGCCAGCAGCTTGCCCGGACGAATGAACACTGAAGCTTTCTTT | CASSLPGRMNTEAFF
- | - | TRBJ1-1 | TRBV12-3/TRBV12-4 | TGTGCCAGCAGTACCCGGCAGGCAAACACTGAAGCTTTCTTT | CASSTRQANTEAFF
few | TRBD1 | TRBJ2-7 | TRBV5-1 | TGCGCCAGCAGCCCAGGACAGGGGGTTTTCTACGAGCAGTACTTC | CASSPGQGVFYEQYF
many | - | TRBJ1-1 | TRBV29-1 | TGCAGCGTTGAAGACCCCCTGGCTTTCTTT | CSVEDPLAFF
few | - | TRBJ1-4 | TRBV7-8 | TGTGCCAGCAGCTTAGCCGGTGGAGGGGAAAAACTGTTTTTT | CASSLAGGGEKLFF
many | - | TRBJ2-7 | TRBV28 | TGTGCCAGCAGTTTGCCCCGGGACTCGACCTCCTACGAGCAGTACTTC | CASSLPRDSTSYEQYF
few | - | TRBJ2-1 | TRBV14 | TGTGCCAGCAGCCAAGGAGCAGGGGATTTCAATGAGCAGTTCTTC | CASSQGAGDFNEQFF
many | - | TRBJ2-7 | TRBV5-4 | TGTGCCAGCAGCTTGGGGTGGCAGGGGACCTACGAGCAGTACTTC | CASSLGWQGTYEQYF
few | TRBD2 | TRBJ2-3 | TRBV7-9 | TGTGCCAGCAGCCCGCGAGGGCTAGCGGAGAACACAGATACGCAGTATTTT | CASSPRGLAENTDTQYF
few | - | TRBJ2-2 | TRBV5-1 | TGCGCCAGCAGCTTCTATGTAGCCGGGGAGCTGTTTTTT | CASSFYVAGELFF
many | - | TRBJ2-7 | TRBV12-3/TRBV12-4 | TGTGCCAGCAGTTTAGTTCGGCGACAGGAAACCTACGAGCAGTACTTC | CASSLVRRQETYEQYF
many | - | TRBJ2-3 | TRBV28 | TGTGCCAGCAGTTACTCGCAGGGTGCTACCACAGATACGCAGTATTTT | CASSYSQGATTDTQYF
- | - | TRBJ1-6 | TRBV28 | TGTGCCAGCAGTTCACAAGGGCAGGCGGGTTCACCCCTCCACTTT | CASSSQGQAGSPLHF
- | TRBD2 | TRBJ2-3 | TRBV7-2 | TGTGCCAGCAGCTTAAGCCTGATTAGCGGGAGCACAGATACGCAGTATTTT | CASSLSLISGSTDTQYF
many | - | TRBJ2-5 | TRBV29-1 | TGCAGCGTTGAAGAACGGGAGACCCAGTACTTC | CSVEERETQYF
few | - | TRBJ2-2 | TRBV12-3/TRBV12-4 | TGTGCCAGCAAAGGGGACGGAACCGGGGAGCTGTTTTTT | CASKGDGTGELFF
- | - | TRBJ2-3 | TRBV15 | TGTGCCACCAGCAGAGACGGTACGCAGTATTTT | CATSRDGTQYF
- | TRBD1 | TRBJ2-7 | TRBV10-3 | TGTGCCATCAGTGGAGGACAGGGGCGATCCTACGAGCAGTACTTC | CAISGGQGRSYEQYF
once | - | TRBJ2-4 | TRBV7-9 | TGTGCCAGCAGCTTAGCGGTCGTTTATTCGGCCAAAAACATTCAGTACTTC | CASSLAVVYSAKNIQYF
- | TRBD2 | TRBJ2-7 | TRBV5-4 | TGTGCCAGCAGCCGGGGGGGGATATCCTACGAGCAGTACTTC | CASSRGGISYEQYF
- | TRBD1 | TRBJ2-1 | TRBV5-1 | TGCGCCAGCAGCTCCGGGACAGCGATCTACAATGAGCAGTTCTTC | CASSSGTAIYNEQFF
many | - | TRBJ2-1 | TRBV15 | TGTGCCACCAGCAGAGACAGCGCCTGGAACAATGAGCAGTTCTTC | CATSRDSAWNNEQFF
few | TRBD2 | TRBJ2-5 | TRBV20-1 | TGCAGTGCTAGACACGGGACTAGCGGGAGGGCCCTCGAGACCCAGTACTTC | CSARHGTSGRALETQYF
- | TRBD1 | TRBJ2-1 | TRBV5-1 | TGCGCCAGCAGCTCCGACAGGGGGAGGAATGAGCAGTTCTTC | CASSSDRGRNEQFF
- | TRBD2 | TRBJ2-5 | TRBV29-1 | TGCAGCGTTGCCTTCGGGACGGGGGGAGAGACCCAGTACTTC | CSVAFGTGGETQYF
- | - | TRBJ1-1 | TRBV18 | TGTGCCAGCTCTAGCGCGAGTGTTGAAGCTTTCTTT | CASSSASVEAFF
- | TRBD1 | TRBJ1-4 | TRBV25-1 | TGTGCCAGCAGTGATATGACAGGGCCTAATGAAAAACTGTTTTTT | CASSDMTGPNEKLFF
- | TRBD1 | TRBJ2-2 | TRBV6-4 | TGTGCCAGCAGTACAACAGGGGGCGCCTCCGGGGAGCTGTTTTTT | CASSTTGGASGELFF
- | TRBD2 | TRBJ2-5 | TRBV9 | TGTGCCAGCAGCGTAGCTACCGGGACTAGCGCGCAAGAGACCCAGTACTTC | CASSVATGTSAQETQYF
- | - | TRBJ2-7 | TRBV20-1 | TGCAGTGCCAGAGGGGACTTCTACGAGCAGTACTTC | CSARGDFYEQYF
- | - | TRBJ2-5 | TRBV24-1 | TGTGCCACCAGTGACCGGACTTTCGCGGAGACCCAGTACTTC | CATSDRTFAETQYF
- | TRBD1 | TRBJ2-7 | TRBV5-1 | TGCGCCAGCAGCACCGCCACCGGGACAGGGCAGCACGAGCAGTACTTC | CASSTATGTGQHEQYF
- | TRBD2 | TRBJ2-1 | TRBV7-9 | TGTGCCGCGGGGGGGGCAAACTACAATGAGCAGTTCTTC | CAAGGANYNEQFF
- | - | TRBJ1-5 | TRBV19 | TGTGCCAGTAGTATGCTCGGTGGGGTAAGCAATCAGCCCCAGCATTTT | CASSMLGGVSNQPQHF
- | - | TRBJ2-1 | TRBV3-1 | TGTGCCAGCAGGGACGAGCGGATTACTTACAATGAGCAGTTCTTC | CASRDERITYNEQFF
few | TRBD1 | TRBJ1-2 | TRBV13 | TGTGCCAGCCGAATGACAGGGTACTATGGCTACACCTTC | CASRMTGYYGYTF
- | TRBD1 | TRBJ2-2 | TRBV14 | TGTGCCAGCAGCCAAGAGGGGACAGGGGTACGGACCGGGGAGCTGTTTTTT | CASSQEGTGVRTGELFF
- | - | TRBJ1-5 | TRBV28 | TGTGCCAGCAGTTTGTACAGCCTGAATCAGCCCCAGCATTTT | CASSLYSLNQPQHF
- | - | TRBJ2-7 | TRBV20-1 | TGCAGTGCTAGAGATCTGGGCAGGGGCATCGGCGAGCAGTACTTC | CSARDLGRGIGEQYF
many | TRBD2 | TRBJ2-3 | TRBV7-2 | TGTGCCAGCAGCATAAGACTAGCGGGAGGAAGAGATACGCAGTATTTT | CASSIRLAGGRDTQYF